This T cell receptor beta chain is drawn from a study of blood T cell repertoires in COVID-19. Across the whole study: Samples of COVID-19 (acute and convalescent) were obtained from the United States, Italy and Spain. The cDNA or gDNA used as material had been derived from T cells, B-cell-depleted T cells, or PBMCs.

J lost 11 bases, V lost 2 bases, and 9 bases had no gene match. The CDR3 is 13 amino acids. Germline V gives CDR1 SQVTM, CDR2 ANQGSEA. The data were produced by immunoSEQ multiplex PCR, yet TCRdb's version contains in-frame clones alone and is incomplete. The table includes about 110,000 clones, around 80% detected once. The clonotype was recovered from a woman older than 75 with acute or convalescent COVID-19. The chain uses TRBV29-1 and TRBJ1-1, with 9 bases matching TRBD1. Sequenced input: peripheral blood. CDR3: CSVEWDREIGAFF. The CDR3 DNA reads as TGCAGCGTTGAATGGGACAGGGAGATAGGGGCTTTCTTT.